This entry concerns a single T cell receptor (beta chain). This CDR3 comprises 16 residues. The V gene end was trimmed by 4 bases and the J gene end by 5 bases; junction bases not matched to a gene: 13. CDR1 and CDR2 from the germline V gene are MDHEN and SYDVKM. The data originate from a study of cytomegalovirus exposure and HLA in healthy donors. About the study: In an earlier analysis, around 100 million unique TCR beta sequences were found from 200 million or so T cells. Early released data comprised tens of millions of unique TCRs from HLA-typed donors. Genotyping of 400 or so donors showed that about 83% belonged to the Caucasian-associated ancestry cluster.

This cohort consisted of healthy bone marrow donors. The study ran its PCR with 60 Vbeta and 13 Jbeta primers. The repertoire was sequenced with immunoSEQ multiplex PCR; TCRdb's copy has only in-frame clones and lacks some. The sample shows around 190,000 clones, 85% to 90% of them seen only once. Sequenced sample: PBMCs. The clonotype comes from a woman aged 18-29 years in good health and CMV-seronegative. J is TRBJ1-1 and V is TRBV28; 7 bases line up with TRBD1. The CDR3, as DNA: TGTGCCAGCAGTTCCTTGTCAGGGGGGCTGAGAACTGAAGCTTTCTTT. Translating it yields CASSSLSGGLRTEAFF. The whole variable domain, filled in from reference TRBV28 and TRBJ1-1, reads DVKVTQSSRYLVKRTGEKVFLECVQDMDHENMFWYRQDPGLGLRLIYFSYDVKMKEKGDIPEGYSVSREKKERFSLILESASTNQTSMYLCASSSLSGGLRTEAFFGQGTRLTVV.